Below, 22 T cell receptor beta chains from the same sample are listed, as sequenced in a study of T cell changes during pregnancy in multiple sclerosis. Repertoires were generated with immunoSEQ multiplex PCR, while TCRdb's copy carries only in-frame clones and drops some. Of about 69,000 clones listed, approximately 91% are singletons. The material sequenced was peripheral blood, taken before pregnancy. All receptors derive from a female donor with multiple sclerosis, enrolled in a pregnancy study.

The V and J genes are TRBV5-1 and TRBJ2-7, with D possibly TRBD1 on 6 matching bases. CDR1 SGHRS and CDR2 YFSETQ come from the germline V gene. This CDR3 comprises 13 residues. Trimming took 4 bases from V and 7 from J, leaving 15 bases between them. The CDR3 spells CASSRGSDIEQYF. The CDR3 DNA sequence: TGCGCCAGCAGCAGGGGGAGCGATATAGAGCAGTACTTC.

V is TRBV7-8 and J is TRBJ1-2; D gene uncertain. V lost 5 bases to trimming and J lost 2 bases, with 15 bases between them. The CDR3 length is 15 residues. CDR1 SGHVS and CDR2 FQNEAQ come from the germline V gene. CDR3 bases: TGTGCCAGCAGCCGGAGGAGGGAAGAAAACTATGGCTACACCTTC. Its translation is CASSRRREENYGYTF.

V gene TRBV4-2 combines with J gene TRBJ1-1, with D uncertain. The CDR3 consists of 15 residues. V lost 4 bases and J lost 8, with 20 bases in between. The germline V gene encodes CDR1 LGHNA and CDR2 YNFKEQ. DNA of the CDR3: TGTGCCAGCAGCCCCAGGCAATCGGGATCCCGGGAAGCTTTCTTT. This codes for CASSPRQSGSREAFF.

V gene TRBV6-5 combines with J gene TRBJ2-2, with D possibly matching TRBD1 (6 bases). This CDR3 contains 14 residues. Germline V CDR1 and CDR2: MNHEY, SVGAGI. Trimming took 10 bases from V and 2 from J, leaving 14 bases between them. The CDR3 is CATCRGHNTGELFF. The CDR3 bases are TGTGCCACCTGCAGGGGACACAACACCGGGGAGCTGTTTTTT.

V usage is TRBV11-2 and J usage is TRBJ2-7, with TRBD2 matching over 13 bases. In germline, CDR1 is SGHAT, CDR2 FQNNGV. This CDR3 is built from 16 residues. The ends lost 5 bases at V and 4 bases at J; junction bases unmatched: 8. As DNA, the CDR3 is TGTGCCAGCAGCCCCCGGACTAGCGGGAGTTTTTACGAGCAGTACTTC. It translates to CASSPRTSGSFYEQYF. Filled out from reference TRBV11-2 and TRBJ2-7, the complete variable domain reads EAGVAQSPRYKIIEKRQSVAFWCNPISGHATLYWYQQILGQGPKLLIQFQNNGVVDDSQLPKDRFSAERLKGVDSTLKIQPAKLEDSAVYLCASSPRTSGSFYEQYFGPGTRLTVT.

This chain links TRBV29-1 with TRBJ2-3; TRBD2 agrees at 7 bases. The V gene end was trimmed by 7 bases and the J gene end by 2 bases; junction bases not matched to a gene: 12. CDR3 length: 15 amino acids. Germline V gene sequence: CDR1 SQVTM, CDR2 ANQGSEA. Here the CDR3 reads CSAVGWEGLTDTQYF. The CDR3 DNA follows: TGCAGCGCTGTGGGCTGGGAGGGACTCACAGATACGCAGTATTTT.

This chain links TRBV4-1 with TRBJ2-7; 7 nucleotides agree with TRBD1. The junction had 6 bases not matched to a gene; V was cut back by 0 bases and J by 7 bases. Germline V CDR1 and CDR2: MGHRA, YSYEKL. This CDR3 is built from 14 residues. The CDR3 DNA sequence: TGCGCCAGCAGCCAAGAAGGGACAGAAAATGAGCAGTACTTC. Its translation is CASSQEGTENEQYF.

The CDR3 is CASSADGGGPDTQYF. CDR3 sequence (DNA): TGTGCCAGCAGCGCAGACGGCGGGGGGCCAGATACGCAGTATTTT. The chain is built from TRBV7-3 and TRBJ2-3, with 8 nucleotides matching TRBD2. After removal of 5 bases from V and 4 bases from J, the junction contained 8 bases not matched to a gene. The CDR3 extends over 15 amino acids. Germline CDR1 reads SGHTA; CDR2 reads FQGTGA.

The J gene is TRBJ2-7, the V gene TRBV7-3, with 10 bases aligning to TRBD2. The CDR3 consists of 13 residues. J was trimmed by 4 bases and V by 3 bases; bases with no gene match: 0. Per the germline V gene, CDR1 is SGHTA and CDR2 is FQGTGA. The CDR3 loop is CASSLGLAYEQYF. The CDR3 DNA is TGTGCCAGCAGCTTGGGACTAGCGTACGAGCAGTACTTC. Variable domain in full (rest from reference TRBV7-3 and TRBJ2-7): GAGVSQTPSNKVTEKGKYVELRCDPISGHTALYWYRQSLGQGPEFLIYFQGTGAADDSGLPNDRFFAVRPEGSVSTLKIQRTERGDSAVYLCASSLGLAYEQYFGPGTRLTVT.

V is TRBV12-5 and J is TRBJ2-2, with D possibly TRBD1 on 5 matching bases. CDR1 is LGHNT and CDR2 is FRNRAP in the germline V gene. The V end was cut by 6 bases, the J end by 6 bases, with 8 bases between. This CDR3 has 12 residues. CDR3 nucleotides: TGTGCTAGTGGACGACAGCCCGGGGAGCTGTTTTTT. Protein product: CASGRQPGELFF.

The chain uses TRBV19 and TRBJ1-1; unclear D gene. There are 11 residues in the CDR3. Deletions cut 6 bases from V and 1 base from J, with 3 bases between. Looked up from germline, CDR1 is LNHDA and CDR2 is SQIVND (reference sequence). CDR3 DNA: TGTGCCAGTAGCTCGAACACTGAAGCTTTCTTT. Its protein product is CASSSNTEAFF.

This clone has just a few counts. V and J are TRBV19 and TRBJ2-4, with D hard to call. V was shortened by 3 bases and J by 0 bases, with 6 bases between the two germline ends. Germline V gene sequence: CDR1 LNHDA, CDR2 SQIVND (reference sequence). The CDR3 extends over 14 amino acids. This CDR3 reads CASSIGLAKNIQYF. Here the CDR3 DNA reads TGTGCCAGTAGTATCGGTCTAGCCAAAAACATTCAGTACTTC.

The J gene is TRBJ1-2, the V gene TRBV7-2; TRBD1 is a possible D gene (5 bases). In germline, CDR1 is SGHTA, CDR2 FQGNSA. There are 14 residues in the CDR3. Trimming cost V 4 bases and J 3 bases, with 12 bases left between them. CDR3 in DNA: TGTGCCAGCAGCTCGGGACCGGGGGACTATGGCTACACCTTC. Its protein product is CASSSGPGDYGYTF.

The J gene is TRBJ1-2, the V gene TRBV4-3, with D maybe TRBD1 (5 bases). The germline V and J ends were trimmed by 0 bases and 5 bases, with 22 bases remaining between them. Per the germline V gene, CDR1 is LGHNA and CDR2 is YSLEER. The CDR3 length is 18 residues. The CDR3 coding sequence is TGCGCCAGCAGCCAAGACTTGGTTGGCGCAGGGCTTGGGTATGGCTACACCTTC. As protein: CASSQDLVGAGLGYGYTF.

This clone is a singleton in its sample. The V call is TRBV25-1, the J call TRBJ2-7; D is unclear. V was clipped by 4 bases and J by 2 bases, with 12 bases between them. Germline lookup yields CDR1 MGHDK and CDR2 SYGVNS. This CDR3 has 14 residues. The CDR3 DNA reads as TGTGCCAGCAGTGTTGGTGGGCCGACCTACGAGCAGTACTTC. Amino acid sequence: CASSVGGPTYEQYF.

CDR3 amino acids: CASSFVTGQETQYF. The CDR3 bases are TGTGCCAGCAGCTTTGTCACAGGACAAGAGACCCAGTACTTC. The chain recombines TRBV5-6 with TRBJ2-5; D perhaps matches TRBD1 (5 bases). Deletions cut 2 bases from V and 2 bases from J, with 10 bases between. Germline V lookup: CDR1 SGHDT, CDR2 YYEEEE. The CDR3 covers 14 residues.

CDR3 region: CASSLTVASNQPQHF. The CDR3 DNA follows: TGTGCCAGCAGTTTGACAGTAGCTAGCAATCAGCCCCAGCATTTT. V gene TRBV27 combines with J gene TRBJ1-5, with D tentatively TRBD1 (5 bases). Germline V lookup: CDR1 MNHEY, CDR2 SMNVEV (reference sequence). CDR3 length: 15 amino acids. With 3 bases removed from V and 0 bases from J, the gap between germline ends came to 9 bases.

This clone was detected only a few times. The chain is built from TRBV4-2 and TRBJ2-7; D remains ambiguous. This CDR3 is 17 amino acids long. V lost 0 bases, J lost 0 bases, and 15 bases lay in between. The germline V gene has CDR1 LGHNA and CDR2 YNFKEQ. CDR3 sequence reads: CASSQEGAAAFSYEQYF. CDR3 bases: TGTGCCAGCAGCCAAGAAGGAGCAGCAGCCTTCTCCTACGAGCAGTACTTC.

The genes are TRBV5-1 and TRBJ2-7; perhaps TRBD1 as D (6 bases). CDR3 size: 14 residues. V lost 0 bases, J lost 3 bases, and 10 bases lay in between. Germline assignment: CDR1 SGHRS and CDR2 YFSETQ. CDR3 residues: CASSLATGNYEQYF. As DNA, the CDR3 is TGCGCCAGCAGCTTGGCGACAGGAAACTACGAGCAGTACTTC.

This clone has just one count. The chain recombines TRBV29-1 with TRBJ2-3; TRBD1 matches 9 bases. CDR3 size: 15 residues. The germline gives CDR1 SQVTM, CDR2 ANQGSEA. Trimming at V came to 6 bases and at J to 2 bases, leaving 9 bases not matched to a gene. CDR3 amino acids: CSVETTGGPTDTQYF. CDR3 coding DNA: TGCAGCGTCGAAACGACAGGGGGGCCCACAGATACGCAGTATTTT.

V usage is TRBV5-1 and J usage is TRBJ1-3, with TRBD1 matching 7 bases. CDR1 is SGHRS and CDR2 is YFSETQ in the germline V gene. The CDR3 contains 14 residues. The V gene end was trimmed by 4 bases and the J gene end by 2 bases; junction bases not matched to a gene: 3. The CDR3 region is CASSRTGAGNTIYF. Written as DNA, the CDR3 is TGCGCCAGCAGCAGAACAGGGGCTGGAAACACCATATATTTT.

This clone was recorded a few times. The chain combines TRBV18 with TRBJ1-1; TRBD1 agrees at 7 bases. The CDR3 is 13 residues long. The ends lost 4 bases at V and 12 bases at J; junction bases unmatched: 11. Germline CDR1 KGHSH, CDR2 LQKENI. CDR3 in DNA: TGTGCCAGCTCACAACAGGGGCGGCAGGGAACTTTCTTT. Amino acid sequence: CASSQQGRQGTFF.